Listed here are 16 T cell receptor beta chains from one sample, sequenced in a study of blood T cell repertoires in COVID-19. Only in-frame clones appear in the TCRdb table, and some are missing; sequencing was by immunoSEQ multiplex PCR. The data hold 85,000 to 95,000 clones, with approximately 88% observed a single time. The specimen was peripheral blood. These receptors were obtained from a man aged 60-69 years with acute or convalescent COVID-19.

The V and J genes are TRBV5-1 and TRBJ2-1; TRBD2 matches at 15 bases. Per the germline V gene, CDR1 is SGHRS and CDR2 is YFSETQ. This CDR3 contains 17 residues. V dropped 4 bases and J dropped 5; count of bases not matched to a gene: 7. This chain's CDR3 is CASSARTSGRADNEQFF. The CDR3 nucleotides are TGCGCCAGCAGCGCCCGGACTAGCGGGAGGGCCGACAATGAGCAGTTCTTC.

The chain employs TRBV6-5 and TRBJ1-2; 9 bases are a match to TRBD1. The CDR3 runs to 13 residues. The ends lost 5 bases at V and 7 bases at J; junction bases unmatched: 5. The germline gives CDR1 MNHEY, CDR2 SVGAGI. CDR3 nucleotide sequence: TGTGCCAGCAGTCGGGGACAGGGCGCTGGCTACACCTTC. Protein sequence: CASSRGQGAGYTF.

This clone occurred once. The chain couples TRBV6-5 to TRBJ1-1; no firm D call. The V end lost 0 bases, the J end lost 0 bases, and 11 bases lay between the germline ends. The CDR3 spans 16 residues. CDR1 and CDR2 from the germline V gene are MNHEY and SVGAGI. The CDR3 DNA follows: TGTGCCAGCAGTTACTCGGAGGTGGGGATGAACACTGAAGCTTTCTTT. This gives the protein CASSYSEVGMNTEAFF.

The chain employs TRBV30 and TRBJ1-5; no definite D call. The length of the CDR3 is 13 residues. V was shortened by 1 base and J by 5 bases, with 9 bases between the two germline ends. Germline CDR1 GTSNPN, CDR2 SVGIG (reference sequence). The CDR3 DNA sequence: TGTGCCTGGAGTGGAGGGCGCGATCAGCCCCAGCATTTT. Protein: CAWSGGRDQPQHF.

V gene TRBV15 combines with J gene TRBJ1-5, with 11 nucleotides matching TRBD1. V shed 5 bases, J shed 4 bases, and the junction held 7 bases outside the gene matches. Germline V lookup: CDR1 LNHNV, CDR2 YYDKDF (reference sequence). The CDR3 runs 16 residues. CDR3 protein: CATSLGDRGTNQPQHF. In nucleotides, the CDR3 is TGTGCCACCAGCTTGGGGGACAGGGGGACGAATCAGCCCCAGCATTTT.

The chain links TRBV6-5 to TRBJ2-2; perhaps TRBD1 as D (5 bases). The germline V and J ends were trimmed by 6 bases and 3 bases, with 11 bases remaining between them. Germline V CDR1 and CDR2: MNHEY, SVGAGI. This CDR3 contains 14 residues. The CDR3 loop is CASSAGIYTGELFF. The CDR3 DNA is TGTGCCAGCAGCGCAGGGATTTACACCGGGGAGCTGTTTTTT.

This clone was seen ten or more times. The chain joins TRBV19 to TRBJ1-2; D not resolved. Trimming shortened V by 4 bases and J by 4 bases, and 10 bases separated the two germline ends. The CDR3 totals 13 residues. The germline gives CDR1 LNHDA, CDR2 SQIVND (reference sequence). The CDR3, as DNA: TGTGCCAGTAGTAAGGGAGAGGGCTATGGCTACACCTTC. Protein sequence: CASSKGEGYGYTF.

This chain joins TRBV19 and TRBJ2-3, with 8 bases matching TRBD1. This CDR3 region has 17 residues. CDR1 is LNHDA, CDR2 SQIVND, per germline (reference sequence). The J segment lost 0 bases and the V segment lost 9 bases, leaving 14 bases of the junction unmatched. The CDR3, as DNA: TGTGCCAGCAACACCGGGACAGGAGGAACTAGCACAGATACGCAGTATTTT. This sequence encodes CASNTGTGGTSTDTQYF.

This chain joins TRBV10-3 and TRBJ1-1, with 8 bases identical to TRBD1. The CDR3 sequence is 17 residues long. V gave up 3 bases and J gave up 6 bases; unmatched junction bases: 15. Germline CDR1 ENHRY, CDR2 SYGVKD. DNA for the CDR3: TGTGCCATCAGTGACTTCGACATCGGACAGGGACGGCCTGAAGCTTTCTTT. This encodes CAISDFDIGQGRPEAFF.

V is TRBV7-8 and J is TRBJ1-6; TRBD1 might be the D (5 bases). CDR3 length: 14 residues. CDR1 is SGHVS and CDR2 is FQNEAQ in the germline V gene. Trimming left V 0 bases short and J 10 bases short, with 10 bases between. CDR3 nucleotide sequence: TGTGCCAGCAGCTTAGCAATGGGGCCGTCACCCCTCCACTTT. Its protein product is CASSLAMGPSPLHF.

J is TRBJ2-2 and V is TRBV29-1; 7 bases are a match to TRBD2. Germline V lookup: CDR1 SQVTM, CDR2 ANQGSEA. The CDR3 is 12 amino acids. V dropped 5 bases and J dropped 7; count of bases not matched to a gene: 4. CDR3 residues: CSVTTGGGELFF. CDR3 DNA sequence: TGCAGCGTTACGACGGGGGGCGGGGAGCTGTTTTTT.

The chain is built from TRBV5-1 and TRBJ1-6; 9 nucleotides align to TRBD1. The ends lost 4 bases at V and 5 bases at J; junction bases unmatched: 10. The CDR3 is 17 residues long. Per the germline V gene, CDR1 is SGHRS and CDR2 is YFSETQ. CDR3 sequence (DNA): TGCGCCAGCAGCATGGGACAGGGTTTCGTGGATAATTCACCCCTCCACTTT. Encoded protein: CASSMGQGFVDNSPLHF.

The V gene is TRBV11-2, the J gene TRBJ2-7; D perhaps matches TRBD1 (5 bases). Germline loops: CDR1 SGHAT, CDR2 FQNNGV. V lost 5 bases to trimming and J lost 2 bases, with 16 bases between them. CDR3 length equals 15 residues. The CDR3 DNA follows: TGTGCCAGCAGCCTAACCCCCGCAGGGACCTACGAGCAGTACTTC. It is translated as CASSLTPAGTYEQYF.

A remark on this clone: Additional DNA sequences in this sample encode the identical CDR3. The V call is TRBV19, the J call TRBJ1-2, with D perhaps matching TRBD1 (5 bases). Germline values: CDR1 LNHDA, CDR2 SQIVND (reference sequence). The CDR3 extends over 15 amino acids. Trimming removed 0 bases from V and 2 bases from J, with 10 bases in between. In DNA form, the CDR3 reads TGTGCCAGTAGTATAGATCCGGGGGTAAACTATGGCTACACCTTC. This translates into CASSIDPGVNYGYTF.

This sequence joins TRBV7-9 and TRBJ1-5, with unresolved D. Germline values: CDR1 SEHNR, CDR2 FQNEAQ (reference sequence). The ends were cut back, 5 bases at V and 4 bases at J, with 6 bases in the middle. The CDR3 is 12 residues long. In DNA, the CDR3 is TGTGCCAGCAGCCCCACTAATCAGCCCCAGCATTTT. Protein: CASSPTNQPQHF.

The chain combines TRBV30 with TRBJ1-6; 9 bases are a match to TRBD1. The V segment lost 3 bases and the J segment 14 bases; nucleotides outside the gene matches: 14. The V gene's germline CDR1 is GTSNPN and CDR2 SVGIG (reference sequence). The CDR3 spans 15 residues. CDR3 coding DNA: TGTGCCTGGAGCCAGATATCCGGGACAGGGAGTACCCTCCACTTT. This translates into CAWSQISGTGSTLHF.